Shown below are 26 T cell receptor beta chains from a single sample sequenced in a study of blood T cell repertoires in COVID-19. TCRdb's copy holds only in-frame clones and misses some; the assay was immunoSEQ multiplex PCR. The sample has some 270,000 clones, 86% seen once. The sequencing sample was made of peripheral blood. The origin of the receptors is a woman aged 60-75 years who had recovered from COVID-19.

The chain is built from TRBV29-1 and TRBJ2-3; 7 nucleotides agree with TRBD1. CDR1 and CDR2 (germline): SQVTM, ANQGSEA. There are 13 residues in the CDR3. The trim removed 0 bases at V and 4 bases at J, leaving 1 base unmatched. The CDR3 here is CSVEDDRADTQYF. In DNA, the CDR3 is TGCAGCGTTGAAGATGACAGGGCAGATACGCAGTATTTT.

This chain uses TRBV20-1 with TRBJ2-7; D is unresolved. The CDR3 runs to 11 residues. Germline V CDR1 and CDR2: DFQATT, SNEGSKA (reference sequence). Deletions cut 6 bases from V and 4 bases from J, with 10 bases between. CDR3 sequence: CSASDNYEQYF. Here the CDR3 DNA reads TGCAGTGCCTCTGACAATTACGAGCAGTACTTC.

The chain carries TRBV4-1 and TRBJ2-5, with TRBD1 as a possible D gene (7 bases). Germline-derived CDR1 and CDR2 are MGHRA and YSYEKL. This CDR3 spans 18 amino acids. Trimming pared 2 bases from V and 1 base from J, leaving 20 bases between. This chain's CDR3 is CASSQWQGSGGSQETQYF. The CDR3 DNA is TGCGCCAGCAGCCAATGGCAGGGGTCAGGGGGGAGCCAAGAGACCCAGTACTTC.

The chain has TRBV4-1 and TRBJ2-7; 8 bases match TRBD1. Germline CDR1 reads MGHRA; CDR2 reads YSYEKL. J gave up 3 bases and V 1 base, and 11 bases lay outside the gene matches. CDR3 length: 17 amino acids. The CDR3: CASSQAGIRGRIYEQYF. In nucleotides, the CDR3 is TGCGCCAGCAGCCAAGCAGGGATCAGGGGGCGCATCTACGAGCAGTACTTC.

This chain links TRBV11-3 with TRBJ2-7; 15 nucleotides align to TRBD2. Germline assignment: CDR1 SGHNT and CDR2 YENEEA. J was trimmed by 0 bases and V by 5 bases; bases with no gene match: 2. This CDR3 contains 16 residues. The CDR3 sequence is CASSPGLAGGSYEQYF. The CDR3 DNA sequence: TGTGCCAGCAGCCCGGGACTAGCGGGGGGCTCCTACGAGCAGTACTTC.

CDR3 bases: TGTGCCAGCAGCTTGGGCCAGGGGGCTTACGGCACTGAAGCTTTCTTT. This sequence encodes CASSLGQGAYGTEAFF. The rearrangement joins TRBV5-8 to TRBJ1-1; 8 nucleotides line up with TRBD1. Looked up from germline, CDR1 is SGHTS and CDR2 is YDEGEE. V was pared by 0 bases and J by 4 bases, with 8 bases of the junction left unmatched. The CDR3 covers 16 residues.

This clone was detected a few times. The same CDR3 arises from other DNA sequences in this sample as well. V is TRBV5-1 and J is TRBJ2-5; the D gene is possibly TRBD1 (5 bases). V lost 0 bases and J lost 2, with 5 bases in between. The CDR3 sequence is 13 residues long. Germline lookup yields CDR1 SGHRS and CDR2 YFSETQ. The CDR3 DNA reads TGCGCCAGCAGCTTGGGACAGCAAGAGACCCAGTACTTC. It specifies CASSLGQQETQYF.

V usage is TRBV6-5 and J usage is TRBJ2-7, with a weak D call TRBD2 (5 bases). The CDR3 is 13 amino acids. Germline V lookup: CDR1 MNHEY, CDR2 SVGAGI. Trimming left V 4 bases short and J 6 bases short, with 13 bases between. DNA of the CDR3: TGTGCCAGCAGTTCGGTGAGGGTATCCGAGCAGTACTTC. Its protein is CASSSVRVSEQYF.

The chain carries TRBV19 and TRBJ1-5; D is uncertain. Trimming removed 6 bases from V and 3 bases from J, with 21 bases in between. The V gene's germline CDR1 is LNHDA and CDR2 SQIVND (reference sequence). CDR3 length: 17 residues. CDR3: CASSDTAEVWDNQPQHF. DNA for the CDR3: TGTGCCAGTAGCGATACAGCGGAGGTATGGGACAATCAGCCCCAGCATTTT. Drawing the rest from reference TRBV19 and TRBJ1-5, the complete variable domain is DGGITQSPKYLFRKEGQNVTLSCEQNLNHDAMYWYRQDPGQGLRLIYYSQIVNDFQKGDIAEGYSVSREKKESFPLTVTSAQKNPTAFYLCASSDTAEVWDNQPQHFGDGTRLSIL.

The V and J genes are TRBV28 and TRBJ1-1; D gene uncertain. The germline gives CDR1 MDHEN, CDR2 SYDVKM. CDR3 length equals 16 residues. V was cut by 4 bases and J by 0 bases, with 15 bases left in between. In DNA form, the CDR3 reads TGTGCCAGCAGTTCCGGTTTAACGGTAATGAACACTGAAGCTTTCTTT. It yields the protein CASSSGLTVMNTEAFF.

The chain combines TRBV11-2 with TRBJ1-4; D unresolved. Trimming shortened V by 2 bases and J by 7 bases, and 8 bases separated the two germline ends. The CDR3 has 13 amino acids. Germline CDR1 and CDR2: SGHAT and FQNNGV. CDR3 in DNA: TGTGCCAGCAGCTTACGACAATTTGAAAAACTGTTTTTT. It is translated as CASSLRQFEKLFF.

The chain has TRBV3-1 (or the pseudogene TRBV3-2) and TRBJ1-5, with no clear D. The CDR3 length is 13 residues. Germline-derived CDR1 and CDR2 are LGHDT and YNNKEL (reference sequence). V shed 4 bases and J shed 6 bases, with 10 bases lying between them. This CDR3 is CASSPARAQPQHF. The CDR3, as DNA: TGTGCCAGCAGCCCCGCGCGGGCTCAGCCCCAGCATTTT.

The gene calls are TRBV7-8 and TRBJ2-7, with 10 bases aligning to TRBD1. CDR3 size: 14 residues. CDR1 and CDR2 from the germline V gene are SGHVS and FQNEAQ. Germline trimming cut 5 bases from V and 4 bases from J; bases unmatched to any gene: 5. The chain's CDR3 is CASSTMGQGYEQYF. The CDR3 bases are TGTGCCAGCAGCACAATGGGACAGGGGTACGAGCAGTACTTC.

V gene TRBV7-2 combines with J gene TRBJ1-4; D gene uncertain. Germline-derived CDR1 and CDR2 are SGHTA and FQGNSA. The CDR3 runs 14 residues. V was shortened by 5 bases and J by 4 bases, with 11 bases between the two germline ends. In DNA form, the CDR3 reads TGTGCCAGCAGCCTCGGGAGCCTTAATGAAAAACTGTTTTTT. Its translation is CASSLGSLNEKLFF.

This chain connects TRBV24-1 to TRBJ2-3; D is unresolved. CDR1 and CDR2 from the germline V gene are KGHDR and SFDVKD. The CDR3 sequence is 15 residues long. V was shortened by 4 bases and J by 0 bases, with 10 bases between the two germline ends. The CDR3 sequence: CATSDPSSSTDTQYF. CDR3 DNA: TGTGCCACCAGTGACCCTAGTTCTAGCACAGATACGCAGTATTTT.

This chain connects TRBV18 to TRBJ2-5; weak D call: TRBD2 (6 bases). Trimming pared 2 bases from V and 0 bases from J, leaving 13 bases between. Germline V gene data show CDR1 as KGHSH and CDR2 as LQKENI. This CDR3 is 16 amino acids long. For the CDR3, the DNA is TGTGCCAGCTCACCAGGGACTCATTTGTACCAAGAGACCCAGTACTTC. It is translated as CASSPGTHLYQETQYF.

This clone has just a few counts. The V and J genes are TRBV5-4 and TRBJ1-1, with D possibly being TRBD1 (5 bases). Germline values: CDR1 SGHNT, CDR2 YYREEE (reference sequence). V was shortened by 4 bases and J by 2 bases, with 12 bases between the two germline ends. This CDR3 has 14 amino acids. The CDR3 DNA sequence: TGTGCCAGCAGCCAGGCGACAGCCAACACTGAAGCTTTCTTT. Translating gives CASSQATANTEAFF.

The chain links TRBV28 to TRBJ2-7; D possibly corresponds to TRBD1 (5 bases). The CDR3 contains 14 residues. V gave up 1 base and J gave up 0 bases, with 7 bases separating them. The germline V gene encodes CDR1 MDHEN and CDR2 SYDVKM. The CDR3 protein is CASSLLDNSYEQYF. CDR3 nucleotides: TGTGCCAGCAGTTTATTGGACAACTCCTACGAGCAGTACTTC.

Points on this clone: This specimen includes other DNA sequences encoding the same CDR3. CDR3 bases: TGTGCCAGCAGCCTCCTAGCGGGGGGTTACAATGAGCAGTTCTTC. Translating it yields CASSLLAGGYNEQFF. The chain uses TRBV28 and TRBJ2-1, with 11 bases identical to TRBD2. CDR3 length: 15 residues. Germline CDR1 reads MDHEN; CDR2 reads SYDVKM. The J segment lost 4 bases and the V segment lost 6 bases, leaving 5 bases of the junction unmatched. Looking up the rest from reference TRBV28 and TRBJ2-1 gives the full variable domain: DVKVTQSSRYLVKRTGEKVFLECVQDMDHENMFWYRQDPGLGLRLIYFSYDVKMKEKGDIPEGYSVSREKKERFSLILESASTNQTSMYLCASSLLAGGYNEQFFGPGTRLTVL.

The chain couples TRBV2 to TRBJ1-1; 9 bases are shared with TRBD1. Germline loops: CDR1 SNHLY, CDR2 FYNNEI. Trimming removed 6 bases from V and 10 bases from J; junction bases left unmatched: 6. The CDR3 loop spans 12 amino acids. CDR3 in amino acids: CASRRQGDRAFF. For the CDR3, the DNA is TGTGCCAGCAGGCGACAGGGGGATAGAGCTTTCTTT.

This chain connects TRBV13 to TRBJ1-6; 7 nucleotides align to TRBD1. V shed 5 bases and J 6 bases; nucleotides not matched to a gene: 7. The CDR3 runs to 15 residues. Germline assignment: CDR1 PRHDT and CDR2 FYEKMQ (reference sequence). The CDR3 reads CASSDKGGGNSPLHF. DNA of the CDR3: TGTGCCAGCAGCGATAAAGGGGGCGGTAATTCACCCCTCCACTTT.

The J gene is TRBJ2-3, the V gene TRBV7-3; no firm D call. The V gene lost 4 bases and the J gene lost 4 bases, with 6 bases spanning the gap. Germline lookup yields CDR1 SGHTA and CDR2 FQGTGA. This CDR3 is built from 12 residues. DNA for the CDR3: TGTGCCAGCAGCTCAAGCCCAGATACGCAGTATTTT. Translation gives CASSSSPDTQYF.

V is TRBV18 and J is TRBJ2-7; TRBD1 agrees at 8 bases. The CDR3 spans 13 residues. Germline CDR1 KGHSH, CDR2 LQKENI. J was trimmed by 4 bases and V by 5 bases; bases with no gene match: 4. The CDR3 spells CASSRGQAYEQYF. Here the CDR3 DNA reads TGTGCCAGCTCAAGGGGACAGGCTTACGAGCAGTACTTC.

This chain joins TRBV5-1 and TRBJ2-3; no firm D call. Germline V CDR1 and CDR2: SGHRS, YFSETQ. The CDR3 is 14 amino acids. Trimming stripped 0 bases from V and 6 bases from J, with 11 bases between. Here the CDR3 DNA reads TGCGCCAGCAGCTTGGAGGCACCGAGGGATACGCAGTATTTT. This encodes CASSLEAPRDTQYF.

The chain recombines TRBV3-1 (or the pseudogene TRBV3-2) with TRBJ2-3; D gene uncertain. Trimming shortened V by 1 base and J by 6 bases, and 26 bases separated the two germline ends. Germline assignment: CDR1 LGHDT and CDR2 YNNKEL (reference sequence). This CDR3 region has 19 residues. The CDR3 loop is CASSQGLLVVNLHGDTQYF. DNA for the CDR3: TGTGCCAGCAGCCAAGGTCTCCTAGTTGTGAATTTGCATGGGGATACGCAGTATTTT.

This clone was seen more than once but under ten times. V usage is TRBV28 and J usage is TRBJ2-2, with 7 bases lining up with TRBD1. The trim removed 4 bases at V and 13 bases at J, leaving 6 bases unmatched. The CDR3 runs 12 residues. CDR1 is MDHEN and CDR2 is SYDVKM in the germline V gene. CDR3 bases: TGTGCCAGCAGTTCACAGGGGCCGCGGCTGTTTTTT. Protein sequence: CASSSQGPRLFF.